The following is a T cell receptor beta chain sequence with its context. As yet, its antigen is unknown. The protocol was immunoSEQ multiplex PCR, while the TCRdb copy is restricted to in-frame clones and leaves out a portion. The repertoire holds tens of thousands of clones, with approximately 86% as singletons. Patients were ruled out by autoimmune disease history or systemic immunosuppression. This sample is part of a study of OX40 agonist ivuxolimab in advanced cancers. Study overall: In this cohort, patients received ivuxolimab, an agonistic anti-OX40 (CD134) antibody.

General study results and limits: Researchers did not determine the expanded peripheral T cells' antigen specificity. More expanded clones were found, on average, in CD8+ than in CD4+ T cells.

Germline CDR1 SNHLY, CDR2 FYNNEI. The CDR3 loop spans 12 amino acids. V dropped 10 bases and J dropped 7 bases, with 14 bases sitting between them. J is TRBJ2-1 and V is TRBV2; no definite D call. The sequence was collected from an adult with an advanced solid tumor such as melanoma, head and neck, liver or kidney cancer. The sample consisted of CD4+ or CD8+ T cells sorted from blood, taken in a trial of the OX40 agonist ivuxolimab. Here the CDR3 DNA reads TGTGCCACCTCCCGAGTCAGTAATGAGCAGTTCTTC. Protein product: CATSRVSNEQFF.